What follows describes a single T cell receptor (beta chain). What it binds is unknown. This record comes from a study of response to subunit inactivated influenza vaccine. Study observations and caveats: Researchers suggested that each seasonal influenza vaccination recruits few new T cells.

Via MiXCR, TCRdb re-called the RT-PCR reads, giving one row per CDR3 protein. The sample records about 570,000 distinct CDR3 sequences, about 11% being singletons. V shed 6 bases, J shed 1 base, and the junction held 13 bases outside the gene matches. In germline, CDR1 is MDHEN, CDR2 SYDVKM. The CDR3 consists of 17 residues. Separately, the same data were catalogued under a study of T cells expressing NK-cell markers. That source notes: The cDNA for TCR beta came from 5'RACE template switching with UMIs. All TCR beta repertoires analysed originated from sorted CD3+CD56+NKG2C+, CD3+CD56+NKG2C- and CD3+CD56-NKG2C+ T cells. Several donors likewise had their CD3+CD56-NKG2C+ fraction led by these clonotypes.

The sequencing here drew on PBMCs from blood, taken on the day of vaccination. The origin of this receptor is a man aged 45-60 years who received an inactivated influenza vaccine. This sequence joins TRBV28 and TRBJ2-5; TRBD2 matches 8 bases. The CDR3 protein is CASSLIGQRGPQETQYF. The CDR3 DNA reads TGTGCCAGCAGCCTTATAGGCCAGCGGGGGCCCCAAGAGACCCAGTACTTC.